The T cell receptor (beta chain) under discussion was sequenced for a study of cytomegalovirus exposure and HLA in healthy donors (dated by TCRdb to about 2017). Some background on the complete study: In an earlier analysis of some 610 of the donors, 276 Gb of sequence data and 90 million to 130 million unique TCR beta sequences from 150 million to 200 million T cells were reported. Across approximately 400 genotyped donors of the cohort, an average of about 220,000 unique TCR beta nucleotide sequences per donor were sequenced, and about a sixth of those sequences were non-productive. In an earlier analysis of a few hundred of the donors, high-throughput TCR beta sequencing was used to judge whether each TCR beta V gene segment behaved as functional or pseudogenic. Typing coverage varied by locus: roughly 629-640 donors for A, B, C, DRB1 and DQB1; approximately 500 for DQA1; 606 for DPA1; around 450 for DPB1. In the later analysis, no new phenotypic data were used to find candidate immune exposures; instead, reliance was placed on TCR beta sequences and their occurrence across donors. Donor age, sex, ethnicity and CMV serostatus were collected together with the repertoire data. The study used immunosequencing to profile the T cell repertoires of 600 to 850 subjects and linked those repertoires to cytomegalovirus serostatus. The study was designed to test whether signatures of past pathogen exposure could be identified by cataloging public T cell receptors. Along with the roughly 700-subject first cohort, a separate validation cohort of some 130 different subjects was used. Roughly five DR-DQ haplotypes were handled as single units for association and clustering because linkage in the cohort was strong. High-throughput TCR immunosequencing, statistical association of individual TCRs with disease status, and machine learning were combined to predict cytomegalovirus infection status. A later analysis re-analyzed previously published TCR beta repertoires from approximately 670 donors and added high-resolution HLA genotyping to study TCR occurrence patterns. Roughly 300 gigabases of sequencing data and tens of millions of unique TCR sequences were included in an early release covering about 600 HLA-typed donors. All discovery cohort repertoires had been generated using a single sequencing platform. Class I and class II HLA loci were covered by the typing at four-digit resolution. Of the 300 to 450 genotyped donors, 70% to 90% were placed in the genetic ancestry cluster associated with self-reported Caucasian donors. Genome-wide SNP genotypes for about three fifths of the roughly 670 donors were used in a later genetic analysis, which treated that subset as a discovery cohort.

V is reduced by 4 bases and J by 12 bases, leaving a spacing of 23 bases between them. Inclusive of the bounding cysteine and phenylalanine, the CDR3 is 15 residues long. Of all the DNA, just the CDR3 is kept, 45 bases in frame from base 1. According to the germline V gene, CDR1 reads SGDLS and CDR2 reads YYNGEE. Comment on this clone: Its recognized antigen is unknown. Per-base quality was not reported, and no clone a single base away is much larger than it.

Study-level results and caveats: According to a later analysis, most CMV-associated TCR beta chains appeared to be HLA-restricted, and the HLA associations seemed to be driven largely by CMV exposure. Correlated functional status among segregating V segments might be attributable to linkage disequilibrium, but an unknown experimental factor could not be ruled out. A later analysis associated 15,000 to 20,000 TCR beta sequences with specific HLA alleles at a false discovery rate of 0.05. Only TCR beta chains were sequenced in this cohort, and the absence of alpha or paired-chain data limited detectable features. Some IMGT-functional V segments, including TRBV6-2 and TRBV6-3, could not be distinguished by the 87-base-pair reads and were therefore excluded. A later analysis reported that several top co-occurrence clusters appeared linked to parvovirus B19, influenza, CMV and Epstein-Barr virus. The study listed approximately 150 TCR beta chains as associated with cytomegalovirus. HLA typing was unavailable for some donors at each locus, so association tests used only the typed subset. Broadly in line with IMGT annotations, most TCR beta V segments showed up in productive rearrangements about 87% or about 30% of the time in an earlier analysis of 450 to 750 of the donors. Compared with equally common non-associated chains, HLA-associated TCR beta chains in a later analysis were more clonally expanded and had lower generation probabilities. In a later genetic analysis, a missense DCLRE1C variant was associated with V-gene and J-gene trimming of TCR beta chains, and the association was replicated in an independent cohort. Because counts were too low, about 15 rarely observed V segments, including chromosome 9 orphons, were left out of the earlier analysis of approximately 580 of the donors. Immune exposure information for the cohort was limited to CMV serostatus. When HLA alleles, especially DR and DQ, strongly co-occurred, attributing TCR associations to individual alleles was difficult. A later analysis found that TCR association rates varied across HLA loci, with DRB1 alleles showing the most associated TCRs and HLA-C alleles the fewest. The authors suggested that the approach could potentially be generalized to other disease states and immunological phenotypes. Compared with the approximately 720-donor mean, donors in an Asian-associated ancestry cluster had fewer N-insertions in productive TCRs, according to a later genetic analysis. A further reported finding was that TCR beta sequences accurately predicted the HLA-A and HLA-B alleles for most subjects in the first cohort. A few of the identified cytomegalovirus-associated TCR beta chains were confirmed in vitro to be specific for cytomegalovirus antigens. The classifier was reported to diagnose cytomegalovirus status with high specificity and sensitivity in both the original cohort and the validation cohort. Sequencing depth was assumed to be roughly uniform across donors in the presence/absence analyses, though that assumption may not hold. A cluster of highly shared sequence variants was judged likely to represent a technical artifact of the sequencing pipeline. Most TCR sequences were observed very rarely across donors, whereas some public TCRs were present in many individuals.

Libraries were made using the immunoSEQ multiplex PCR assay. A mixture of 60 forward primers for TCR Vbeta segments and 13 reverse primers for TCR Jbeta segments was used in the multiplex PCR. The CDR3 region of rearranged TCR beta genes was amplified from genomic DNA by a multiplex PCR assay. On the Illumina HiSeq System, the amplified TCR beta libraries were sequenced as 87-base-pair reads. As for the original processing: A later analysis tallied 80 million to 95 million unique TCR beta chains across the 666 repertoires, and approximately 12 million of those chains were shared by two or more donors. Raw reads were error-corrected and collapsed into unique sequences by a nearest-neighbor algorithm in which closely related sequences were merged to remove PCR and sequencing errors. CDR3 sequences were aligned to IMGT reference sequences to assign V, D and J gene segments. Each retained sequence needed at least a six-nucleotide match to both a V gene segment and a J gene segment. A rearrangement was called productive if the CDR3 had no stop codons and remained in frame with V and J, and every other rearrangement was called non-productive. Following IMGT convention, CDR3 was defined as the stretch from the second conserved V-encoded cysteine to the conserved J-encoded phenylalanine. Sequences without an unambiguous match to a single V gene segment were excluded from the earlier analysis of 587 of the donors. In an earlier analysis of approximately 550 of the donors, V segments were called functional above 56.7% productive rearrangements and were called segregating when the between-donor standard deviation exceeded 5%. A statistical classification framework was built for diagnosing cytomegalovirus status from the catalog of TCR beta chain sequences. A later analysis assigned V and J genes by comparing TCR nucleotide sequences with IMGT/GENE-DB human TR gene sequences. In a later analysis, CDR3 sequences and most-parsimonious VDJ recombination scenarios were assigned using the TCRdist pipeline. A later analysis defined each TCR beta chain by its CDR3 amino acid sequence plus V-gene family, and excluded reads lacking a unique V-gene family. As a way to deal with suspected cross-contamination and a sequencing artifact, a later analysis dropped nearly 600 nucleotide sequences that were highly shared and had low generation probability. A later analysis calculated a clonal expansion index for each public chain from normalized within-repertoire ranks of inferred template counts. In a later analysis, generation probabilities were computed using a VDJ recombination model fitted to out-of-frame rearrangements, and the results were checked against IGoR. A later analysis scored TCR-TCR, TCR-HLA and TCR-CMV co-occurrence with hypergeometric tests, applying a repertoire-size bias correction to TCR pairs. To estimate false discovery rates, a later analysis permuted the HLA or CMV assignments 20 times. In a later analysis, co-occurring TCRs were grouped using DBSCAN, with TCRdist sequence similarity added in when clustering inside HLA-allele-positive subsets. Repertoires with fewer than 30,000 or more than 120,000 public chains were left out of co-occurrence clustering, as were four to six repertoires with anomalous nucleotide sharing. TCRdb holds this immuneACCESS table with in-frame rearrangements only. Some clones are missing; in checked studies, unresolved V genes explain under half, and the rest has no known cause. V and J calls and clone size are given by that table; D and trimming were obtained from the DNA. For this sample the table gives fewer than 120,000 clones, of which about 80% were detected only once. Under 3% of the sample goes to the ten largest clones.

The cohort comprised more than 550 healthy bone marrow donors. At the time of sampling, all cohort members were nominally healthy, though unrecorded immune exposures were likely present. The donor was CMV seropositive and belonged to the group of more than 250 seropositive cohort members. A peripheral blood sample was provided by each donor, and peripheral blood mononuclear cells were used for TCR beta sequencing. The Qiagen DNeasy Blood Extraction Kit was used to extract genomic DNA from the blood cell samples. The clonotype originates from a woman in her sixties or seventies in good health and CMV-seropositive. This sequence uses TRBV9 and TRBJ2-1, with TRBD1 tentatively as D gene (5 bases match). The specimen was PBMCs. The encoded CDR3 is CASSPQVGSRVWQFF. DNA sequence: TGTGCCAGCAGCCCTCAAGTGGGTTCCAGGGTATGGCAGTTCTTC.